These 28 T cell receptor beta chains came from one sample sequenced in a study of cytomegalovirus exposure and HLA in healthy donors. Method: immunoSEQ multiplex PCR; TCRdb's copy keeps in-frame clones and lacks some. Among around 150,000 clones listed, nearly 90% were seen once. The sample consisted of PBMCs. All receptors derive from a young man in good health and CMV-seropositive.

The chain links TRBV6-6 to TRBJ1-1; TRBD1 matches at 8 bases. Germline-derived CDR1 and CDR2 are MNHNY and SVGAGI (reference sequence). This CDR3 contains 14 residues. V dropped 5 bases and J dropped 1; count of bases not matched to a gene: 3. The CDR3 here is CASSPTGANTEAFF. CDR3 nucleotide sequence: TGTGCCAGCAGTCCGACAGGGGCGAACACTGAAGCTTTCTTT.

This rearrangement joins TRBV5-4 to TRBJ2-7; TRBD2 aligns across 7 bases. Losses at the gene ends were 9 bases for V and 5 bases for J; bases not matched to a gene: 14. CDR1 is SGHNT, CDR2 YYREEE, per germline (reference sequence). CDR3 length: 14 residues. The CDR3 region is CAINVGGSFDEQYF. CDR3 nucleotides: TGTGCCATCAACGTGGGCGGGAGTTTTGACGAGCAGTACTTC.

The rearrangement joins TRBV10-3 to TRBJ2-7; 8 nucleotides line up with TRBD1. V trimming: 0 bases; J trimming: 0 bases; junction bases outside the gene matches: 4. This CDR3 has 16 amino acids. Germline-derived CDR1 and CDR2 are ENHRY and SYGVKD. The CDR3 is CAISESRDRISYEQYF. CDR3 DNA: TGTGCCATCAGTGAGTCCCGGGACAGGATCTCCTACGAGCAGTACTTC.

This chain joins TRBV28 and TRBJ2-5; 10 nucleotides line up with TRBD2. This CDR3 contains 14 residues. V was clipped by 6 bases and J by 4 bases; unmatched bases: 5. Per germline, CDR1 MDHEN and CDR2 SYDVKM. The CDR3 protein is CASSPRLAGETQYF. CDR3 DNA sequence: TGTGCCAGCAGCCCCCGACTAGCGGGAGAGACCCAGTACTTC.

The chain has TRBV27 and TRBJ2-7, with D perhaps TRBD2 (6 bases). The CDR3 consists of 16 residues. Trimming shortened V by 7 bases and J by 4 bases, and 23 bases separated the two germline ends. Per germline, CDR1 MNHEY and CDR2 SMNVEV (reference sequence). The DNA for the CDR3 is TGTGCCAGCACGGAAGCGGGTAGCAGGGTTTGTTACGAGCAGTACTTC. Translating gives CASTEAGSRVCYEQYF.

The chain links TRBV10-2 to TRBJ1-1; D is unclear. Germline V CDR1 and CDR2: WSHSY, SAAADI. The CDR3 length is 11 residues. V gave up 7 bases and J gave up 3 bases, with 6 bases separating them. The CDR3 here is CASNSDTEAFF. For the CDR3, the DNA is TGCGCCAGCAACTCGGACACTGAAGCTTTCTTT.

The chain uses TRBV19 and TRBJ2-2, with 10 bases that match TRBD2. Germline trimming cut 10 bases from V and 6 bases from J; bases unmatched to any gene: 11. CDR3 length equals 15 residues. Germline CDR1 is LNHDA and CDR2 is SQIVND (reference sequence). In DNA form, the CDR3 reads TGTGCCACCACTCTCGGACTAGCGGCTCCCGGGGAGCTGTTTTTT. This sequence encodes CATTLGLAAPGELFF.

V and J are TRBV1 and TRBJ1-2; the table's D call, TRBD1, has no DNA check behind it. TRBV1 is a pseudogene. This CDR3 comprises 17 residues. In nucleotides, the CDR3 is TGCACCAGCAGCCAAGCTTCGGACAGGACCACTAACTATGGCTACACCTTC. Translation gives CTSSQASDRTTNYGYTF.

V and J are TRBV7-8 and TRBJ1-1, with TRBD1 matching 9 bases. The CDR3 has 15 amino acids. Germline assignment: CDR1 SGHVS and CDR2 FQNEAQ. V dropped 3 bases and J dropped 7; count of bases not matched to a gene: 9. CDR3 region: CASSFNRDRVIEAFF. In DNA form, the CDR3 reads TGTGCCAGCAGCTTTAACCGGGACAGGGTTATTGAAGCTTTCTTT.

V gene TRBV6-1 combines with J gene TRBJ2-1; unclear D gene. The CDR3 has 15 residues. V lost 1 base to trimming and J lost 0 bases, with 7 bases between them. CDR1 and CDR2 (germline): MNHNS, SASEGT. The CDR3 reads CASSEDFSSYNEQFF. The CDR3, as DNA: TGTGCCAGCAGTGAAGACTTTAGCTCCTACAATGAGCAGTTCTTC.

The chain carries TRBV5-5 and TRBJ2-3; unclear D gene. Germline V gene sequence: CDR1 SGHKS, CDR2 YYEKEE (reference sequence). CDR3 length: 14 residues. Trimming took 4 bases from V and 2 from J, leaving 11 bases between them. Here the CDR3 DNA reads TGTGCCAGCAGCCTGTTGGCCCTCACAGATACGCAGTATTTT. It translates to CASSLLALTDTQYF.

CDR3 nucleotides: TGTGCCAGCAGCCTCCGGGACAGGTTCTATGGCTACACCTTC. Its protein product is CASSLRDRFYGYTF. The V gene is TRBV5-4, the J gene TRBJ1-2, with TRBD1 matching 8 bases. With V trimmed by 4 bases and J by 4 bases, 6 bases remained unmatched. From germline, CDR1 is SGHNT and CDR2 YYREEE (reference sequence). The CDR3 runs to 14 residues.

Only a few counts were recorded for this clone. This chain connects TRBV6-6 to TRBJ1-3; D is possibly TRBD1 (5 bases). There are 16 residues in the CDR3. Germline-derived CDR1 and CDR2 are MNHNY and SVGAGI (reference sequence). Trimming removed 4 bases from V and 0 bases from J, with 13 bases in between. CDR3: CASSSGLLSSGNTIYF. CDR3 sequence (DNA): TGTGCCAGCAGTTCGGGACTTCTGAGCTCTGGAAACACCATATATTTT.

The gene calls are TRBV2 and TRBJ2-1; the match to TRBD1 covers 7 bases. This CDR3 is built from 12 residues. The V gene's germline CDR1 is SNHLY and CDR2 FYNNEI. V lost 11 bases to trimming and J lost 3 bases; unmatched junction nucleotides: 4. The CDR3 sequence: CADRDSYNEQFF. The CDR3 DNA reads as TGTGCCGACCGGGACAGCTACAATGAGCAGTTCTTC.

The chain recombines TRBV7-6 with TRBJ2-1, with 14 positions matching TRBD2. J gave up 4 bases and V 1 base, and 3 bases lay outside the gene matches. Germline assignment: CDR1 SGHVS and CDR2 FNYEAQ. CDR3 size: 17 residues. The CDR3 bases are TGTGCCAGCAGCTTAGGGACTAGCGGGAGGATATACAATGAGCAGTTCTTC. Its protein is CASSLGTSGRIYNEQFF.

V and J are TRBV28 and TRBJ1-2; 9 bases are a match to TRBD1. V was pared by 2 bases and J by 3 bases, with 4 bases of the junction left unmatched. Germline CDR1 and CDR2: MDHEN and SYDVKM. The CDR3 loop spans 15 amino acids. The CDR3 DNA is TGTGCCAGCAGTTTAGTGACAGGGGGAGACTATGGCTACACCTTC. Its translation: CASSLVTGGDYGYTF.

CDR3 in DNA: TGCAGCGTTGAGGCAGCGGGAGTCCTGAGGGAGACCCAGTACTTC. Protein product: CSVEAAGVLRETQYF. The chain couples TRBV29-1 to TRBJ2-5, with 8 bases fitting TRBD2. V dropped 3 bases and J dropped 5; count of bases not matched to a gene: 11. Germline V lookup: CDR1 SQVTM, CDR2 ANQGSEA. This CDR3 contains 15 residues. Combining the CDR3 with reference TRBV29-1 and TRBJ2-5 gives the whole variable domain SAVISQKPSRDICQRGTSLTIQCQVDSQVTMMFWYRQQPGQSLTLIATANQGSEATYESGFVIDKFPISRPNLTFSTLTVSNMSPEDSSIYLCSVEAAGVLRETQYFGPGTRLLVL.

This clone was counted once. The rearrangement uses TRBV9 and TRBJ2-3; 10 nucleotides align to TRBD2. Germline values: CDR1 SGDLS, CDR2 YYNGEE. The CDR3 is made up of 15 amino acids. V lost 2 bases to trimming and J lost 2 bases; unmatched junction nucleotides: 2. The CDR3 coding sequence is TGTGCCAGCAGCGTTAGCGGGAGGTTCACAGATACGCAGTATTTT. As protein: CASSVSGRFTDTQYF.

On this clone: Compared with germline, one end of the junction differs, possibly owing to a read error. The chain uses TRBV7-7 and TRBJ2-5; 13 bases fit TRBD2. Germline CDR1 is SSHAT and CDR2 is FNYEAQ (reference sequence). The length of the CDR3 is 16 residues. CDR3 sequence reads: CASSSGRLAGGETQYF. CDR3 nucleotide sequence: TGTGCTAGCAGCTCCGGGAGACTAGCGGGAGGAGAGACCCAGTACTTC.

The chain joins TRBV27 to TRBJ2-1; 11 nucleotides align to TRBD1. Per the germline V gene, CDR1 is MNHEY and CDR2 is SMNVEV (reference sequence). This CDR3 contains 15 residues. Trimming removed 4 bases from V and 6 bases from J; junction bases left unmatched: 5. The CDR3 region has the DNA TGTGCCAGCAGTTCCGGGACAGGGGGGTTCAATGAGCAGTTCTTC. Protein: CASSSGTGGFNEQFF.

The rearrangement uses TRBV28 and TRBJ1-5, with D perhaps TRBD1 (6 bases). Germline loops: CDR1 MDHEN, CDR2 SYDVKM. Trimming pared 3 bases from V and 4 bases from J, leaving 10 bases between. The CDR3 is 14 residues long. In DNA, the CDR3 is TGTGCCAGCAGTTTTTGGGGGCAGAATCAGCCCCAGCATTTT. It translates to CASSFWGQNQPQHF. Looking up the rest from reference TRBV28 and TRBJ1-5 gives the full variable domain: DVKVTQSSRYLVKRTGEKVFLECVQDMDHENMFWYRQDPGLGLRLIYFSYDVKMKEKGDIPEGYSVSREKKERFSLILESASTNQTSMYLCASSFWGQNQPQHFGDGTRLSIL.

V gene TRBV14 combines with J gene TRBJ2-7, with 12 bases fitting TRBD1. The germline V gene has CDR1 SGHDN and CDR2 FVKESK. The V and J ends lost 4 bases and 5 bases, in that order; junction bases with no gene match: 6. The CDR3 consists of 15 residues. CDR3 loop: CASSLGTGGRDEQYF. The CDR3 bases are TGTGCCAGCAGCCTCGGGACAGGGGGCAGGGACGAGCAGTACTTC.

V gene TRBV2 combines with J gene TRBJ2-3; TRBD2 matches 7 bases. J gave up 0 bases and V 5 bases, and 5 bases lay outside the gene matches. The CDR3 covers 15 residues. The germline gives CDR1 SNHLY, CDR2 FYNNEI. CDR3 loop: CASSWGTTSTDTQYF. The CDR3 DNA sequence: TGTGCCAGCAGTTGGGGGACTACTAGCACAGATACGCAGTATTTT.

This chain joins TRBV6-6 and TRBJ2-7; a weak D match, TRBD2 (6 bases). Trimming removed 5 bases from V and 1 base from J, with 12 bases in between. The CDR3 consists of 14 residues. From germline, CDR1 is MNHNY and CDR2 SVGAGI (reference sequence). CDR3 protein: CASSPLGGSYEQYF. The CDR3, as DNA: TGTGCCAGCAGTCCGTTGGGGGGTTCCTACGAGCAGTACTTC.

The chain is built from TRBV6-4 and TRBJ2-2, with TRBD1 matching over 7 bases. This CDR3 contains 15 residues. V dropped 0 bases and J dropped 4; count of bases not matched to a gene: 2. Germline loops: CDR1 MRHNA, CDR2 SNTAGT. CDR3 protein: CASSDSAGGTGELFF. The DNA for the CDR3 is TGTGCCAGCAGTGACTCGGCAGGGGGCACCGGGGAGCTGTTTTTT.

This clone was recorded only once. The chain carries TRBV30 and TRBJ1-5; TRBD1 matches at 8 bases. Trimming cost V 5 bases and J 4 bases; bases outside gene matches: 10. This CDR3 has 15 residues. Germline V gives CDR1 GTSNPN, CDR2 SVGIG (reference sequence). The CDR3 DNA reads TGTGCCTGGGGGCGAAGGACAGGGCGGAATCAGCCCCAGCATTTT. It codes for CAWGRRTGRNQPQHF.

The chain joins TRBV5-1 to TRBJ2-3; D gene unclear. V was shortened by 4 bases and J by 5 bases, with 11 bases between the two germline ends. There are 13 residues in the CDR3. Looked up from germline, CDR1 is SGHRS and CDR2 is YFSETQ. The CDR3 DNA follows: TGCGCCAGCAGCACCGGAGTGGGAGATACGCAGTATTTT. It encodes CASSTGVGDTQYF.

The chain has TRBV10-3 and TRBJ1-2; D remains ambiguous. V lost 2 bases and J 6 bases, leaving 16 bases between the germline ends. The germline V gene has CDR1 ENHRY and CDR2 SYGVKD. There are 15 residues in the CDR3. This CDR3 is CAISEKGRVKDGYTF. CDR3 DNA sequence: TGTGCCATCAGTGAGAAAGGGAGGGTAAAAGATGGCTACACCTTC.